Shown below are 24 T cell receptor beta chains from a single sample sequenced in a study of T cell responses to AZD1222 COVID-19 vaccine (dated by TCRdb to about 2021). Receptor libraries were prepared by the immunoSEQ multiplex PCR assay. TCRdb limited this immuneACCESS table to in-frame rearrangements with V and J called. A share of clones is missing; checked studies link under half to unresolved V genes, and the rest is unexplained. The sample table shows over 100,000 clones, and roughly nine tenths are seen once. The ten largest clones add up to around 5.9% of the sample. The meaning of the sample's time point label: baseline before first vaccination. The sample here was peripheral blood, taken on day 0 of AZD1222 vaccination. The origin of the receptors is an adult in good health.

The chain joins TRBV7-2 to TRBJ1-1; 7 nucleotides match TRBD1. Germline V gene sequence: CDR1 SGHTA, CDR2 FQGNSA. Germline trimming cut 3 bases from V and 6 bases from J; bases unmatched to any gene: 4. CDR3 size: 13 residues. CDR3 protein: CASSLTGRAEAFF. CDR3 coding DNA: TGTGCCAGCAGCTTGACAGGGCGGGCTGAAGCTTTCTTT.

J is TRBJ1-1 and V is TRBV11-2; D gene uncertain. Per the germline V gene, CDR1 is SGHAT and CDR2 is FQNNGV. Trimming stripped 5 bases from V and 4 bases from J, with 11 bases between. The CDR3 sequence is 13 residues long. The CDR3: CASSLLGLTEAFF. CDR3 DNA: TGTGCCAGCAGCCTACTGGGTCTCACTGAAGCTTTCTTT.

The genes are TRBV30 and TRBJ1-1; weak D call: TRBD1 (5 bases). The length of the CDR3 is 13 residues. Germline CDR1 and CDR2: GTSNPN and SVGIG (reference sequence). The V end lost 5 bases, the J end lost 1 base, and 11 bases lay between the germline ends. CDR3 bases: TGTGCCTGGTTCAGGGTTTCGAACACTGAAGCTTTCTTT. Translation: CAWFRVSNTEAFF.

V is TRBV19 and J is TRBJ1-6, with D perhaps TRBD1 (5 bases). This CDR3 has 16 amino acids. Trimming shortened V by 6 bases and J by 2 bases, and 14 bases separated the two germline ends. The germline CDR1 and CDR2 sequences are LNHDA and SQIVND (reference sequence). CDR3 coding DNA: TGTGCCAGTAGCGAAATTGGGGGGGCCTATAATTCACCCCTCCACTTT. This translates into CASSEIGGAYNSPLHF.

The V gene is TRBV19, the J gene TRBJ1-2; the D is unclear. V was shortened by 7 bases and J by 1 base, with 16 bases between the two germline ends. Per the germline V gene, CDR1 is LNHDA and CDR2 is SQIVND (reference sequence). There are 15 residues in the CDR3. CDR3 nucleotide sequence: TGTGCCAGTACTCGGACGGGAGGTCTTAACTATGGCTACACCTTC. Protein product: CASTRTGGLNYGYTF.

The chain has TRBV6-5 and TRBJ2-5; 7 nucleotides agree with TRBD1. V shed 7 bases and J 5 bases; nucleotides not matched to a gene: 7. The CDR3 covers 13 residues. Looked up from germline, CDR1 is MNHEY and CDR2 is SVGAGI. This chain's CDR3 is CASIRQGWETQYF. CDR3 bases: TGTGCCAGCATCCGACAGGGATGGGAGACCCAGTACTTC.

The V gene is TRBV6-5, the J gene TRBJ2-7, with D possibly being TRBD1 (8 bases). Trimming pared 11 bases from V and 9 bases from J, leaving 26 bases between. Germline V CDR1 and CDR2: MNHEY, SVGAGI. The CDR3 loop spans 14 amino acids. CDR3 residues: CAGSWTGRVIGQYF. In DNA form, the CDR3 reads TGTGCCGGTAGTTGGACAGGGAGGGTTATAGGGCAGTACTTC.

This rearrangement joins TRBV6-5 to TRBJ1-2, with D possibly being TRBD1 (6 bases). This CDR3 spans 14 amino acids. V was clipped by 10 bases and J by 7 bases, with 22 bases between them. In germline, CDR1 is MNHEY, CDR2 SVGAGI. CDR3 in DNA: TGTGCCACCTATACACGGGGGGCGTCATCTGGCTACACCTTC. It is translated as CATYTRGASSGYTF.

The chain is built from TRBV20-1 and TRBJ1-1, with 8 positions matching TRBD1. The CDR3 is 15 amino acids. CDR1 DFQATT and CDR2 SNEGSKA come from the germline V gene (reference sequence). Germline trimming cut 3 bases from V and 2 bases from J; bases unmatched to any gene: 8. As DNA, the CDR3 is TGCAGTGCTAGTAGGACAGGGACGGTAAACACTGAAGCTTTCTTT. Amino acids: CSASRTGTVNTEAFF.

The CDR3 reads CASSLSGNQPQHF. In DNA form, the CDR3 reads TGTGCCAGCAGTTTATCGGGCAATCAGCCCCAGCATTTT. This sequence joins TRBV27 and TRBJ1-5, with unresolved D. The CDR3 loop spans 13 amino acids. V lost 0 bases to trimming and J lost 2 bases, with 2 bases between them. CDR1 is MNHEY and CDR2 is SMNVEV in the germline V gene (reference sequence).

The chain joins TRBV18 to TRBJ1-1, with D maybe TRBD1 (5 bases). This CDR3 spans 13 amino acids. CDR1 is KGHSH, CDR2 LQKENI, per germline. Between the trimmed V and J ends, which lost 6 bases and 0 bases, there was a span of 8 bases. The CDR3 DNA reads as TGTGCCAGCTCCCAGGGCATGAACACTGAAGCTTTCTTT. This codes for CASSQGMNTEAFF.

The chain uses TRBV3-1 (or the pseudogene TRBV3-2) and TRBJ2-7, with D perhaps matching TRBD1 or TRBD2 (5 bases each). The CDR3 has 13 residues. CDR1 is LGHDT, CDR2 YNNKEL, per germline (reference sequence). V dropped 8 bases and J dropped 4 bases, with 15 bases sitting between them. For the CDR3, the DNA is TGTGCCAGCTCCCTGGGACCATTATACGAGCAGTACTTC. Protein: CASSLGPLYEQYF.

The V call is TRBV12-3 or TRBV12-4, the J call TRBJ2-1; 7 bases line up with TRBD1. Germline trimming cut 7 bases from V and 8 bases from J; bases unmatched to any gene: 5. The length of the CDR3 is 12 residues. The CDR3 coding sequence is TGTGCCAGCAAGGGGGCTAGGTATGAGCAGTTCTTC. Its translation is CASKGARYEQFF.

The chain carries TRBV10-3 and TRBJ2-7; D may be TRBD2 (5 bases). CDR1 and CDR2 from the germline V gene are ENHRY and SYGVKD. The CDR3 is 11 residues long. V shed 4 bases and J shed 7 bases, with 8 bases lying between them. CDR3 nucleotides: TGTGCCATCAGTGGGACGGGGGAGCAGTACTTC. Its protein product is CAISGTGEQYF.

The chain couples TRBV5-5 to TRBJ2-3; D might be TRBD2 (6 bases). In germline, CDR1 is SGHKS, CDR2 YYEKEE (reference sequence). This CDR3 has 14 amino acids. V was trimmed by 4 bases and J by 4 bases, leaving 13 bases between them. The DNA for the CDR3 is TGTGCCAGCAGCCCTACGGGAGTCCCAGATACGCAGTATTTT. Amino acids: CASSPTGVPDTQYF.

This clone was recorded only once. The chain has TRBV2 and TRBJ2-6; D uncertain. The V gene's germline CDR1 is SNHLY and CDR2 FYNNEI. Deletions cut 5 bases from V and 1 base from J, with 15 bases between. This CDR3 is built from 17 residues. The CDR3 protein is CASSQSGPGSGANVLTF. As DNA, the CDR3 is TGTGCCAGCAGTCAGAGTGGGCCGGGTTCTGGGGCCAACGTCCTGACTTTC.

The rearrangement joins TRBV5-4 to TRBJ1-5; TRBD1 is a possible D gene (5 bases). Germline CDR1 SGHNT, CDR2 YYREEE (reference sequence). CDR3 length: 14 residues. V lost 5 bases, J lost 0 bases, and 9 bases lay in between. CDR3 coding DNA: TGTGCCAGCAGTCGGGACGGTAGCAATCAGCCCCAGCATTTT. This translates into CASSRDGSNQPQHF.

The V and J genes are TRBV4-3 and TRBJ2-5; 8 nucleotides agree with TRBD1. V was clipped by 4 bases and J by 4 bases; unmatched bases: 2. This CDR3 contains 13 residues. Germline V gives CDR1 LGHNA, CDR2 YSLEER. For the CDR3, the DNA is TGCGCCAGCAGCCGAGACAGGGGAGAGACCCAGTACTTC. This sequence encodes CASSRDRGETQYF.

This sequence joins TRBV7-2 and TRBJ1-1; no firm D call. The CDR3 runs to 13 residues. Germline V gene data show CDR1 as SGHTA and CDR2 as FQGNSA. The V end lost 6 bases, the J end lost 3 bases, and 11 bases lay between the germline ends. The CDR3 coding sequence is TGTGCCAGCAGTCAACTACCGGACACTGAAGCTTTCTTT. Residues: CASSQLPDTEAFF. Full variable domain (missing parts from reference TRBV7-2 and TRBJ1-1): GAGVSQSPSNKVTEKGKDVELRCDPISGHTALYWYRQSLGQGLEFLIYFQGNSAPDKSGLPSDRFSAERTGGSVSTLTIQRTQQEDSAVYLCASSQLPDTEAFFGQGTRLTVV.

The chain carries TRBV18 and TRBJ2-1, with 11 positions matching TRBD2. The CDR3 is 17 amino acids. V lost 3 bases, J lost 1 base, and 5 bases stayed unmatched. CDR1 and CDR2 from the germline V gene are KGHSH and LQKENI. CDR3 residues: CASSPLAGGQSYNEQFF. As DNA, the CDR3 is TGTGCCAGCTCACCTCTAGCGGGGGGCCAATCCTACAATGAGCAGTTCTTC.

This clone occurred a few times. The chain joins TRBV20-1 to TRBJ2-6; 11 bases map to TRBD2. The CDR3 has 16 amino acids. The V gene end was trimmed by 6 bases and the J gene end by 3 bases; junction bases not matched to a gene: 7. Germline V gives CDR1 DFQATT, CDR2 SNEGSKA (reference sequence). The CDR3: CSASSGGAVGANVLTF. The CDR3 DNA sequence: TGCAGTGCAAGTAGCGGGGGGGCCGTTGGGGCCAACGTCCTGACTTTC.

The chain recombines TRBV5-6 with TRBJ1-2; D not certain. V was cut by 0 bases and J by 2 bases, with 5 bases left in between. The CDR3 covers 13 residues. Germline CDR1 and CDR2: SGHDT and YYEEEE. CDR3 sequence: CASSLDVNYGYTF. In nucleotides, the CDR3 is TGTGCCAGCAGCTTGGACGTCAACTATGGCTACACCTTC.

This chain links TRBV20-1 with TRBJ1-3; D unresolved. CDR1 is DFQATT, CDR2 SNEGSKA, per germline (reference sequence). Trimming left V 3 bases short and J 0 bases short, with 12 bases between. The CDR3 is made up of 15 amino acids. The CDR3 DNA reads TGCAGTGCTAGTCTCGGTCAAAGCTCTGGAAACACCATATATTTT. This encodes CSASLGQSSGNTIYF.

The rearrangement links TRBV19 to TRBJ1-5, with D maybe TRBD1 (5 bases). The V and J ends lost 5 bases and 0 bases respectively, with 23 bases between them. Germline V gene lookup returns CDR1 LNHDA and CDR2 SQIVND (reference sequence). The CDR3 covers 19 residues. In nucleotides, the CDR3 is TGTGCCAGTAGTGCAAGACCCTTGATGGGGCTATATAGCAATCAGCCCCAGCATTTT. This gives the protein CASSARPLMGLYSNQPQHF.